Below are 7 T cell receptor beta chains sequenced from a single sample in a study of cytomegalovirus exposure and HLA in healthy donors. PCR involved 60 Vbeta and 13 Jbeta primers. Produced via immunoSEQ multiplex PCR; TCRdb's table is partial and in-frame only. The data hold about 190,000 clones, with about 86% observed a single time. Sequenced sample: PBMCs. The receptor set was obtained from a woman under 30 in good health and CMV-seropositive.

For the CDR3, the DNA is TGTGCCAGCAGCCTCGGGACTAGCGGGGTAGATACGCAGTATTTT. It is translated as CASSLGTSGVDTQYF. The chain joins TRBV11-3 to TRBJ2-3; 13 bases map to TRBD2. From germline, CDR1 is SGHNT and CDR2 YENEEA. CDR3 length: 15 amino acids. V gave up 5 bases and J gave up 5 bases; unmatched junction bases: 4.

The chain employs TRBV27 and TRBJ1-2; D is possibly TRBD1 (6 bases). The CDR3 is 15 amino acids. The V gene's germline CDR1 is MNHEY and CDR2 SMNVEV (reference sequence). Trimming stripped 6 bases from V and 8 bases from J, with 22 bases between. The CDR3: CASRGALEGLRGYTF. The CDR3 DNA sequence: TGTGCCAGCAGGGGGGCCTTGGAAGGGCTGCGCGGCTACACCTTC.

Here the CDR3 DNA reads TGTGCCAGCAGCCAAGCCTCCCCAGTTAATTCACCCCTCCACTTT. Translated: CASSQASPVNSPLHF. The chain employs TRBV4-2 and TRBJ1-6, with D unresolved. V dropped 1 base and J dropped 6 bases, with 10 bases sitting between them. CDR1 and CDR2 (germline): LGHNA, YNFKEQ. The CDR3 contains 15 residues.

The V call is TRBV5-1, the J call TRBJ1-1; no clear D gene. The CDR3 spans 14 residues. Trimming cost V 0 bases and J 0 bases, with 6 bases left between them. Germline V CDR1 and CDR2: SGHRS, YFSETQ. CDR3 in DNA: TGCGCCAGCAGCTTGGGGTACATGAACACTGAAGCTTTCTTT. It yields the protein CASSLGYMNTEAFF.

The rearrangement links TRBV18 to TRBJ1-1, with a possible D match to TRBD1 (6 bases). The V end lost 0 bases, the J end lost 5 bases, and 13 bases lay between the germline ends. CDR3 length equals 15 residues. Germline CDR1 is KGHSH and CDR2 is LQKENI. CDR3 protein: CASSPPGRGGTEAFF. CDR3 coding DNA: TGTGCCAGCTCACCACCGGGCAGGGGTGGGACTGAAGCTTTCTTT.

V and J are TRBV11-3 and TRBJ2-5, with TRBD2 identical over 7 bases. The trim removed 0 bases at V and 4 bases at J, leaving 14 bases unmatched. CDR1 and CDR2 (germline): SGHNT, YENEEA. The CDR3 runs 18 residues. In nucleotides, the CDR3 is TGTGCCAGCAGCTTAGACTCCAGCGGGGCCCGGTGGGGAGAGACCCAGTACTTC. Translating gives CASSLDSSGARWGETQYF. Supplemented by reference TRBV11-3 and TRBJ2-5, the full variable domain reads EAGVVQSPRYKIIEKKQPVAFWCNPISGHNTLYWYLQNLGQGPELLIRYENEEAVDDSQLPKDRFSAERLKGVDSTLKIQPAELGDSAVYLCASSLDSSGARWGETQYFGPGTRLLVL.

V and J are TRBV2 and TRBJ2-7; 7 bases match TRBD2. J was trimmed by 3 bases and V by 7 bases; bases with no gene match: 6. The germline V gene encodes CDR1 SNHLY and CDR2 FYNNEI. The CDR3 spans 13 residues. CDR3 protein: CASKTTGGYEQYF. CDR3 sequence (DNA): TGTGCCAGCAAGACAACGGGGGGCTACGAGCAGTACTTC.